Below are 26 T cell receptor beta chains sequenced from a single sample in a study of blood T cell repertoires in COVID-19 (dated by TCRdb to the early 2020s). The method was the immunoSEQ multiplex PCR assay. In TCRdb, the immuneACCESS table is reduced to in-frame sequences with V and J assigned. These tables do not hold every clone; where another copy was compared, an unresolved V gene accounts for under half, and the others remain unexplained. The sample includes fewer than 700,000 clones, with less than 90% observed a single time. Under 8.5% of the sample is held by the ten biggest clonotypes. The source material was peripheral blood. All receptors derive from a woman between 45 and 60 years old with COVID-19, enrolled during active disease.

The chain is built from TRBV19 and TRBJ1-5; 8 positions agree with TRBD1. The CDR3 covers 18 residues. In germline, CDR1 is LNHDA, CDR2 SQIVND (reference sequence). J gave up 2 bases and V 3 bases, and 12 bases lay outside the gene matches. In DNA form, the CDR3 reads TGTGCCAGTAGTATGGGCAGGGGGCGAAATGGTGGCAATCAGCCCCAGCATTTT. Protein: CASSMGRGRNGGNQPQHF.

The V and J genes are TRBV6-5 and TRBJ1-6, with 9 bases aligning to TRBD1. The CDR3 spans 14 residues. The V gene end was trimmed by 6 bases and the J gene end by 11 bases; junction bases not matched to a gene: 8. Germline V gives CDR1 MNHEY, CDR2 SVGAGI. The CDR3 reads CASRGTGHSTPLHF. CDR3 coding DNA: TGTGCCAGCAGGGGGACAGGGCACTCGACACCCCTCCACTTT.

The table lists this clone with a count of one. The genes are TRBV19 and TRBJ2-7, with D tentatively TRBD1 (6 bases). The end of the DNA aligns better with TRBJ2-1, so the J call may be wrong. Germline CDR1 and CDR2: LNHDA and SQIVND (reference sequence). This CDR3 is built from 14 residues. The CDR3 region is CASSPERQAGEQFF. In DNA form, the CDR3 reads TGTGCCAGTAGTCCCGAACGACAGGCCGGTGAGCAGTTCTTC.

CDR3 nucleotide sequence: TGTGCCAGTAGTATAAGCCCCGGGGGGGGCGGGGGCTACACCTTC. Translated: CASSISPGGGGGYTF. The chain uses TRBV19 and TRBJ1-2; maybe TRBD1 (6 bases). There are 15 residues in the CDR3. CDR1 is LNHDA and CDR2 is SQIVND in the germline V gene (reference sequence). The V end was cut by 2 bases, the J end by 8 bases, with 18 bases between.

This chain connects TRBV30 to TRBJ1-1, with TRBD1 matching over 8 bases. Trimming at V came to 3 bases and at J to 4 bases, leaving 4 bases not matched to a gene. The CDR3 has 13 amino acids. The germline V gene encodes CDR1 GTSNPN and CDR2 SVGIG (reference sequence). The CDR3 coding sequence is TGTGCCTGGAGCACGGACAGGGCCACTGAAGCTTTCTTT. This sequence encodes CAWSTDRATEAFF.

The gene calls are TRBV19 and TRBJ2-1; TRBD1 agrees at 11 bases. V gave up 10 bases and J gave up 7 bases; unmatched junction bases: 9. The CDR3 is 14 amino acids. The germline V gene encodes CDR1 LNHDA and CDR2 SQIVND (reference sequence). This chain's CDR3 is CATRRGQGGNEQFF. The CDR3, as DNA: TGTGCCACCCGGAGGGGACAGGGGGGAAATGAGCAGTTCTTC. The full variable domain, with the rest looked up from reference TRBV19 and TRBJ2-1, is DGGITQSPKYLFRKEGQNVTLSCEQNLNHDAMYWYRQDPGQGLRLIYYSQIVNDFQKGDIAEGYSVSREKKESFPLTVTSAQKNPTAFYLCATRRGQGGNEQFFGPGTRLTVL.

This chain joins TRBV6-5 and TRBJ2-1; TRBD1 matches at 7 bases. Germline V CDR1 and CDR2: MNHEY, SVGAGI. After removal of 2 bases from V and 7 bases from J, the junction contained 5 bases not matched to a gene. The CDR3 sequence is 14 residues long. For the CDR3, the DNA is TGTGCCAGCAGTTACGGGGGACAGTCGAATGAGCAGTTCTTC. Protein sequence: CASSYGGQSNEQFF.

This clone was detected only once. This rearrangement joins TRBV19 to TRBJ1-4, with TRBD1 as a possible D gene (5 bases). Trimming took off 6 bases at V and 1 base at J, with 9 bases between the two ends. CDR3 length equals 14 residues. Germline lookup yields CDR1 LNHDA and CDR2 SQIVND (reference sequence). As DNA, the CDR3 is TGTGCCAGTAGCCCAGGGCGAACTAATGAAAAACTGTTTTTT. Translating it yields CASSPGRTNEKLFF. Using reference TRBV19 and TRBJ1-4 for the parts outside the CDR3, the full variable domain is DGGITQSPKYLFRKEGQNVTLSCEQNLNHDAMYWYRQDPGQGLRLIYYSQIVNDFQKGDIAEGYSVSREKKESFPLTVTSAQKNPTAFYLCASSPGRTNEKLFFGSGTQLSVL.

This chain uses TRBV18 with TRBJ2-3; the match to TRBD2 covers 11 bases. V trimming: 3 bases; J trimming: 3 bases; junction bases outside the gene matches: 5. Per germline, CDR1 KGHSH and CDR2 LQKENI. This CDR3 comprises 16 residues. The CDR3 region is CASSPQLAGETDTQYF. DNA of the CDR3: TGTGCCAGCTCACCCCAACTAGCGGGGGAGACAGATACGCAGTATTTT. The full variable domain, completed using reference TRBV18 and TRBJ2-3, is NAGVMQNPRHLVRRRGQEARLRCSPMKGHSHVYWYRQLPEEGLKFMVYLQKENIIDESGMPKERFSAEFPKEGPSILRIQQVVRGDSAAYFCASSPQLAGETDTQYFGPGTRLTVL.

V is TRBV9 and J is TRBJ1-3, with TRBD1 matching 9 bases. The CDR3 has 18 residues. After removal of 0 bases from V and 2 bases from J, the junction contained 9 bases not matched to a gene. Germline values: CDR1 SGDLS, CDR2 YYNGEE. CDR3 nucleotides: TGTGCCAGCAGCGTAGTCCCTGACAGGGGGGGGACTGGAAACACCATATATTTT. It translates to CASSVVPDRGGTGNTIYF.

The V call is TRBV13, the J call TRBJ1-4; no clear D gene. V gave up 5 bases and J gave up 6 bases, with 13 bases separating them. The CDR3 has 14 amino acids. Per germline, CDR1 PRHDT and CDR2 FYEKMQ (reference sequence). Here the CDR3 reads CASSEYRTDEKLFF. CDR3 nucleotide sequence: TGTGCCAGCAGCGAGTACAGAACGGATGAAAAACTGTTTTTT. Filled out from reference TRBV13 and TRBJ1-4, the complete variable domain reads AAGVIQSPRHLIKEKRETATLKCYPIPRHDTVYWYQQGPGQDPQFLISFYEKMQSDKGSIPDRFSAQQFSDYHSELNMSSLELGDSALYFCASSEYRTDEKLFFGSGTQLSVL.

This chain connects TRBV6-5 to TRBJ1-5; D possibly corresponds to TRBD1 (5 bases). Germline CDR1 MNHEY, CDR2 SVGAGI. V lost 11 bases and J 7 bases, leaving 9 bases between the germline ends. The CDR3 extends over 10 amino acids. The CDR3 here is CAAGGQPQHF. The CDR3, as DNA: TGTGCCGCCGGGGGGCAGCCCCAGCATTTT.

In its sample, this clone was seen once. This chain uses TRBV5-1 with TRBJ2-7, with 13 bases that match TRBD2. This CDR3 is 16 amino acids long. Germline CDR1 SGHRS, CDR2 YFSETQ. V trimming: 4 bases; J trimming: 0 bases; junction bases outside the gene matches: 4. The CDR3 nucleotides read TGCGCCAGCAGCACCGGACTAGCGGGGGCCTCCTACGAGCAGTACTTC. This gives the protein CASSTGLAGASYEQYF.

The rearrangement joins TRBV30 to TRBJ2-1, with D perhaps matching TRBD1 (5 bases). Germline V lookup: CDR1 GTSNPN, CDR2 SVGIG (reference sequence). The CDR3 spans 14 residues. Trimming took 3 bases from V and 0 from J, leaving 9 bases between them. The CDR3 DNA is TGTGCCTGGAGAGGGGCCAGCTCCTACAATGAGCAGTTCTTC. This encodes CAWRGASSYNEQFF.

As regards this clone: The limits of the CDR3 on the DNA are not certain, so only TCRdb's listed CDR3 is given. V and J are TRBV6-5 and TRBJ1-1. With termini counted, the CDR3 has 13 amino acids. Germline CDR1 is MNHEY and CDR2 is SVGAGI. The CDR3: CASSSSRDIRAFF.

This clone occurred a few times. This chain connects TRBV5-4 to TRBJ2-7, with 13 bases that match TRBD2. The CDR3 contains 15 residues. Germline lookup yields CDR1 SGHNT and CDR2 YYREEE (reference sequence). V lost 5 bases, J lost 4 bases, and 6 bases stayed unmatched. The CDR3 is CASSPRLAGGYEQYF. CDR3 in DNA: TGTGCCAGCAGTCCAAGACTAGCGGGGGGATACGAGCAGTACTTC.

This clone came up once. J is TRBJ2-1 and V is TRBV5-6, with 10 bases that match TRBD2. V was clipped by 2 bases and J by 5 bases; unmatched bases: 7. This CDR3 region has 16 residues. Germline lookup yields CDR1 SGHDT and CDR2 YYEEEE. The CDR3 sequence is CASSFLSGGRHNEQFF. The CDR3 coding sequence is TGTGCCAGCAGCTTTCTTAGCGGGGGGCGCCACAATGAGCAGTTCTTC.

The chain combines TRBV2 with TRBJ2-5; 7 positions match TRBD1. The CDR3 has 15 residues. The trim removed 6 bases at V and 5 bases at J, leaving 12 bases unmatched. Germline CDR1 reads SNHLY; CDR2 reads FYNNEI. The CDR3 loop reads CASSLQGQSTETQYF. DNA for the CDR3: TGTGCCAGCAGCCTTCAGGGACAGAGCACCGAGACCCAGTACTTC.

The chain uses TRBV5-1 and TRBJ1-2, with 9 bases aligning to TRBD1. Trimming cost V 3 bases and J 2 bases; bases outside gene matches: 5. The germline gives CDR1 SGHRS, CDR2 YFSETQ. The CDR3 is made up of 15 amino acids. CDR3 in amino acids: CASSYGQGLNYGYTF. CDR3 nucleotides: TGCGCCAGCAGCTACGGACAGGGGCTAAACTATGGCTACACCTTC.

In DNA, the CDR3 is TGTGCCAGCAGCTTAAGAACTAGCGGCTACGAGCAGTACTTC. Translating it yields CASSLRTSGYEQYF. The V call is TRBV7-2, the J call TRBJ2-7; 8 bases align to TRBD2. The germline CDR1 and CDR2 sequences are SGHTA and FQGNSA. V lost 2 bases to trimming and J lost 3 bases; unmatched junction nucleotides: 3. This CDR3 contains 14 residues.

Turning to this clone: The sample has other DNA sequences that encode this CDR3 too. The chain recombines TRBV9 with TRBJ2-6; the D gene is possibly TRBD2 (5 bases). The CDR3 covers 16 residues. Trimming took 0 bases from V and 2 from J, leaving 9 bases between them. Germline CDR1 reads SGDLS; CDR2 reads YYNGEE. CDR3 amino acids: CASSVAAGAGANVLTF. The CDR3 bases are TGTGCCAGCAGCGTAGCTGCCGGGGCTGGGGCCAACGTCCTGACTTTC.

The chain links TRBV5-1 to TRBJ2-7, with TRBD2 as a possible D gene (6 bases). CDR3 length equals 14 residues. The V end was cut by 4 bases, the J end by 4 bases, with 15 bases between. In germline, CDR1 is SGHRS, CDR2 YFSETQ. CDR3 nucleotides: TGCGCCAGCAGCCCACCGGGGGACCATTACGAGCAGTACTTC. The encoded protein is CASSPPGDHYEQYF.

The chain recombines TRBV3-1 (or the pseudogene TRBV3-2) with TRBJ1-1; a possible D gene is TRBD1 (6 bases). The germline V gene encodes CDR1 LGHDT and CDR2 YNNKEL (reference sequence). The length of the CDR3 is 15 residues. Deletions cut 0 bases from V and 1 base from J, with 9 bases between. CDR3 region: CASSQDPRGNTEAFF. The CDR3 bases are TGTGCCAGCAGCCAAGACCCCAGGGGGAACACTGAAGCTTTCTTT.

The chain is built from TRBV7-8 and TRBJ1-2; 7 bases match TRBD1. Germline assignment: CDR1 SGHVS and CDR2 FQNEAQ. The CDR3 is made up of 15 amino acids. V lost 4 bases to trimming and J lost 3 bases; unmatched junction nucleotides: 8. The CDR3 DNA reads TGTGCCAGCAGCTCTGACAGGGTAGTAGACTATGGCTACACCTTC. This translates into CASSSDRVVDYGYTF. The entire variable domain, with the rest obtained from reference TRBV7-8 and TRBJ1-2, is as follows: GAGVSQSPRYKVAKRGQDVALRCDPISGHVSLFWYQQALGQGPEFLTYFQNEAQLDKSGLPSDRFFAERPEGSVSTLKIQRTQQEDSAVYLCASSSDRVVDYGYTFGSGTRLTVV.

CDR3 sequence reads: CASSQAATSDSPYEQYF. CDR3 DNA sequence: TGCGCCAGCAGCCAAGCCGCAACCTCAGACAGTCCCTACGAGCAGTACTTC. This sequence joins TRBV4-1 and TRBJ2-7; D possibly corresponds to TRBD1 (5 bases). Trimming removed 1 base from V and 2 bases from J, with 18 bases in between. Per germline, CDR1 MGHRA and CDR2 YSYEKL. The CDR3 sequence is 17 residues long.

The CDR3 DNA reads TGCAGCGGACAAACAGGGGTCTATGGCTACACCTTC. It codes for CSGQTGVYGYTF. The chain joins TRBV29-1 to TRBJ1-2, with TRBD1 matching 7 bases. The CDR3 loop spans 12 amino acids. Trimming at V came to 7 bases and at J to 4 bases, leaving 6 bases not matched to a gene. Germline V lookup: CDR1 SQVTM, CDR2 ANQGSEA.